This T cell receptor (beta chain) was found in a study of cytomegalovirus exposure and HLA in healthy donors. Trimming stripped 3 bases from V and 4 bases from J, with 10 bases between. This CDR3 has 13 residues. CDR1 and CDR2 from the germline V gene are SQVTM and ANQGSEA. The PCR had 60 Vbeta and 13 Jbeta primers. Generated by immunoSEQ multiplex PCR, the TCRdb table keeps only in-frame clones and is missing some. The table shows approximately 150,000 clones, with about four fifths occurring only once. The sequenced sample consisted of PBMCs. This chain joins TRBV29-1 and TRBJ2-1; D possibly corresponds to TRBD1 (5 bases). The clonotype comes from a male donor in good health and CMV-seropositive. CDR3 amino acids: CSVEGQGYNEQFF. The CDR3 region has the DNA TGCAGCGTTGAGGGGCAGGGATACAATGAGCAGTTCTTC.